These 8 T cell receptor beta chains were sequenced from one sample in a study of cytomegalovirus exposure and HLA in healthy donors. The PCR employed 60 Vbeta primers together with 13 Jbeta primers. The method was immunoSEQ multiplex PCR; TCRdb's version includes in-frame clones alone and lacks a portion of them. The sample data list fewer than 150,000 clones. The sequencing sample was made of PBMCs. These receptor sequences come from a woman in her sixties in good health and CMV-seronegative.

The chain links TRBV6-1 to TRBJ2-7, with 7 bases matching TRBD1. CDR1 MNHNS and CDR2 SASEGT come from the germline V gene. Trimming removed 3 bases from V and 3 bases from J; junction bases left unmatched: 2. This CDR3 has 13 residues. The CDR3 reads CASSEGQHYEQYF. CDR3 bases: TGTGCCAGCAGTGAGGGACAGCACTACGAGCAGTACTTC.

The chain uses TRBV6-1 and TRBJ1-1; D gene unclear. V dropped 8 bases and J dropped 3 bases, with 16 bases sitting between them. Per the germline V gene, CDR1 is MNHNS and CDR2 is SASEGT. This CDR3 spans 14 amino acids. The CDR3 region has the DNA TGTGCCAGCGCTAAGGAGGGCGCTTACACTGAAGCTTTCTTT. Translated, it gives CASAKEGAYTEAFF.

V gene TRBV7-2 combines with J gene TRBJ1-4; the D gene is possibly TRBD1 (5 bases). Trimming pared 2 bases from V and 3 bases from J, leaving 13 bases between. This CDR3 has 16 amino acids. Germline V lookup: CDR1 SGHTA, CDR2 FQGNSA. The CDR3 reads CASSLSIGAPNEKLFF. CDR3 DNA sequence: TGTGCCAGCAGCTTATCCATAGGGGCCCCTAATGAAAAACTGTTTTTT.

The J gene is TRBJ2-1, the V gene TRBV5-1, with D hard to call. Germline CDR1 reads SGHRS; CDR2 reads YFSETQ. The CDR3 extends over 14 amino acids. V lost 5 bases and J lost 4, with 13 bases in between. CDR3: CASRNYGSYNEQFF. DNA of the CDR3: TGCGCCAGCAGGAACTATGGTTCTTACAATGAGCAGTTCTTC.

V usage is TRBV28 and J usage is TRBJ2-3, with 8 bases aligning to TRBD1. Germline V gene data show CDR1 as MDHEN and CDR2 as SYDVKM. After removal of 1 base from V and 6 bases from J, the junction contained 9 bases not matched to a gene. This CDR3 contains 16 residues. CDR3 in amino acids: CASSLFNRGSGDTQYF. In DNA form, the CDR3 reads TGTGCCAGCAGTTTATTTAACAGGGGGTCTGGGGATACGCAGTATTTT.

The chain links TRBV7-2 to TRBJ1-2, with TRBD1 matching 7 bases. Per the germline V gene, CDR1 is SGHTA and CDR2 is FQGNSA. The CDR3 contains 14 residues. The V segment lost 5 bases and the J segment 4 bases; nucleotides outside the gene matches: 7. The CDR3 nucleotides are TGTGCCAGCAGCCTGGGACAGCCCGGCTATGGCTACACCTTC. Its protein product is CASSLGQPGYGYTF.

V gene TRBV2 combines with J gene TRBJ1-5, with D possibly being TRBD1 (5 bases). The V gene's germline CDR1 is SNHLY and CDR2 FYNNEI. The CDR3 runs 15 residues. V lost 4 bases and J 1 base, leaving 11 bases between the germline ends. The CDR3 nucleotides are TGTGCCAGCAGTGTACAGACAGTGAGCAATCAGCCCCAGCATTTT. Translated: CASSVQTVSNQPQHF. Drawing the rest from reference TRBV2 and TRBJ1-5, the complete variable domain is EPEVTQTPSHQVTQMGQEVILRCVPISNHLYFYWYRQILGQKVEFLVSFYNNEISEKSEIFDDQFSVERPDGSNFTLKIRSTKLEDSAMYFCASSVQTVSNQPQHFGDGTRLSIL.

The chain carries TRBV28 and TRBJ1-2; TRBD1 agrees at 8 bases. This CDR3 is built from 14 residues. V lost 5 bases to trimming and J lost 8 bases; unmatched junction nucleotides: 10. CDR1 and CDR2 (germline): MDHEN, SYDVKM. CDR3 DNA sequence: TGTGCCAGCAGTAAGGATCAGGGGGCCCGGGGCTACACCTTC. It yields the protein CASSKDQGARGYTF.